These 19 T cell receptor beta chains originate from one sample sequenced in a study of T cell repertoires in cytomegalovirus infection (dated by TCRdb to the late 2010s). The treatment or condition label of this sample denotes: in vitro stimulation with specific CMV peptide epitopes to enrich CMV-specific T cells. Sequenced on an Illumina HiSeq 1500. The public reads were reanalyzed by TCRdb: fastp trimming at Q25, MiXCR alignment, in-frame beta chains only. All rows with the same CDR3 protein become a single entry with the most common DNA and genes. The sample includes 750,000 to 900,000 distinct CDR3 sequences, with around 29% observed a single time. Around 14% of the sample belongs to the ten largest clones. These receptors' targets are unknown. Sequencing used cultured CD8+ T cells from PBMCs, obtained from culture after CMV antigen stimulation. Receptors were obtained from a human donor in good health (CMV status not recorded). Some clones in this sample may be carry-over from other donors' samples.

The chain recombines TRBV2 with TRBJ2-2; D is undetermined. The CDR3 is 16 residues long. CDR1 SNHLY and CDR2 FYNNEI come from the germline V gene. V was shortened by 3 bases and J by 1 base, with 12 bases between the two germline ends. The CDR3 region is CASSDSVLKNTGELFF. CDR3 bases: TGTGCCAGCAGTGATAGTGTACTGAAGAACACCGGGGAGCTGTTTTTT.

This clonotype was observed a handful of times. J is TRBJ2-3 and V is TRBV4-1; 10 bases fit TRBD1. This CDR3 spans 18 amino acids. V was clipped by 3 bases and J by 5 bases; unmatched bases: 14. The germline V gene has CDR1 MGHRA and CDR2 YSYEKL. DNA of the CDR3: TGCGCCAGCAGCCAGGTTGATGGGACAGGGGCCAGGGGAGATACGCAGTATTTT. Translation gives CASSQVDGTGARGDTQYF.

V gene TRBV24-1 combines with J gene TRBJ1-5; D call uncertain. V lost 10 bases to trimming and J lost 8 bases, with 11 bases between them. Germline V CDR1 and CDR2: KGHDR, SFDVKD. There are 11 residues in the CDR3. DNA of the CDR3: TGTGCCACTGGACTTTCCGAGCCCCAGCATTTT. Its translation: CATGLSEPQHF.

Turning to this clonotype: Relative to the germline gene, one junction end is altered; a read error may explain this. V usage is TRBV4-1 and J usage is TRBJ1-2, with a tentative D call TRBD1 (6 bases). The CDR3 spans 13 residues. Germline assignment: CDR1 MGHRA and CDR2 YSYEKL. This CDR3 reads CASSGDTEGGYTF. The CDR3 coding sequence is TGTGCCAGCAGTGGGGACACCGAGGGAGGCTACACCTTC.

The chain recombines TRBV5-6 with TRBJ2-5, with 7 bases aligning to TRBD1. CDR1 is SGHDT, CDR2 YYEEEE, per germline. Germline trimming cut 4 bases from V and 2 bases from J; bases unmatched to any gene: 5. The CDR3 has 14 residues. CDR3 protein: CASSQGQLQETQYF. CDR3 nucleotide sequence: TGTGCCAGCAGCCAGGGACAGCTACAAGAGACCCAGTACTTC.

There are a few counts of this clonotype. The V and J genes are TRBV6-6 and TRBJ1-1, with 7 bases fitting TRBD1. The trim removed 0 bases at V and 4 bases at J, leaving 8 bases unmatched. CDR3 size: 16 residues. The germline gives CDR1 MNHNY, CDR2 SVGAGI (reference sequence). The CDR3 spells CASSYSFDRVGTEAFF. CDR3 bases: TGTGCCAGCAGTTACTCTTTTGACAGGGTAGGCACTGAAGCTTTCTTT.

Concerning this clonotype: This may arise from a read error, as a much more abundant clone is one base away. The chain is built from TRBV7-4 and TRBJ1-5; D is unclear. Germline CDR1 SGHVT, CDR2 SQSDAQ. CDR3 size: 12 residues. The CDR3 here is CVSRHSNQPQHF. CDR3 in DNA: TGTGTCAGCCGACACTCTAATCAGCCCCAGCATTTT.

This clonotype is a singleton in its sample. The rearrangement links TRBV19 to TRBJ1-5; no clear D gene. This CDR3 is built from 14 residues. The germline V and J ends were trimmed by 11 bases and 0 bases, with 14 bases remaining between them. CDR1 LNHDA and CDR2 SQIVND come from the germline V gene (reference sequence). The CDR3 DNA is TGTGCCGTCAGGCCTGAGAATAGCAATCAGCCCCAGCATTTT. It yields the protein CAVRPENSNQPQHF.

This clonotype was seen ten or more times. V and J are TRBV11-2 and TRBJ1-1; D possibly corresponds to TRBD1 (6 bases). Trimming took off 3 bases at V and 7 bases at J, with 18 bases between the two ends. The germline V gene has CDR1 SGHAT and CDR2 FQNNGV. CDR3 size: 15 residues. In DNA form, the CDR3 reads TGTGCCAGCAGCTTCCCCCGGGGGGGCATAGGTGAAGCTTTCTTT. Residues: CASSFPRGGIGEAFF.

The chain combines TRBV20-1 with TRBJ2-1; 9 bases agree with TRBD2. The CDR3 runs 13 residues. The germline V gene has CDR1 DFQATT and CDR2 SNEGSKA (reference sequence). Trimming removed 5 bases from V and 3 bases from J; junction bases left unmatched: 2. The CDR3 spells CSAGSGGYNEQFF. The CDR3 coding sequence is TGCAGTGCTGGTAGCGGGGGCTACAATGAGCAGTTCTTC.

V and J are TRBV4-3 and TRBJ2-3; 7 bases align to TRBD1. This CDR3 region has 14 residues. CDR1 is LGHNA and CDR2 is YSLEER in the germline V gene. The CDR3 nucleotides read TGCGCTCTTCTACAGGGGTTAGGCACAGATACGCAGTATTTT. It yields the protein CALLQGLGTDTQYF.

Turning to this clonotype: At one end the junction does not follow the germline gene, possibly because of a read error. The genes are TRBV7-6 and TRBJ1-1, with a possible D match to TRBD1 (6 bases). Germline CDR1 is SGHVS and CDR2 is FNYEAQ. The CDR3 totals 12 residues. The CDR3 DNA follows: TGTGCCAGCAACTTAGGGGGTCTCGAAGCTTTCTTT. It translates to CASNLGGLEAFF.

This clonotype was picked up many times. CDR3 protein: CASSSRTLSTDTQYF. The DNA for the CDR3 is TGTGCCAGCAGCTCTCGGACCTTAAGCACAGATACGCAGTATTTT. The rearrangement uses TRBV7-9 and TRBJ2-3, with D unresolved. The CDR3 has 15 amino acids. CDR1 and CDR2 from the germline V gene are SEHNR and FQNEAQ (reference sequence). Trimming cost V 4 bases and J 0 bases, with 11 bases left between them.

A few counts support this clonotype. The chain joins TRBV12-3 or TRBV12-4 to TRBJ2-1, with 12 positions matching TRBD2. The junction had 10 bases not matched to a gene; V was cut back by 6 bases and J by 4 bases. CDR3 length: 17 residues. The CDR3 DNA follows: TGTGCCAGCAGCCTTCTAGCGGGGGGGCTGAATTACAATGAGCAGTTCTTC. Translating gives CASSLLAGGLNYNEQFF.

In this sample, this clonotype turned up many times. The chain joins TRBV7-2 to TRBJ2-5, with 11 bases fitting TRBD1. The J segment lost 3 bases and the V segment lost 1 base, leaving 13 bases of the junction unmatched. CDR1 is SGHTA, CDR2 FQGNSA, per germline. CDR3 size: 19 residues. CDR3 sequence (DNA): TGTGCCAGCAGCTTAGTCAGCGGAGGTGGGACAGGGGGGAAAGAGACCCAGTACTTC. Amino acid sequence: CASSLVSGGGTGGKETQYF.

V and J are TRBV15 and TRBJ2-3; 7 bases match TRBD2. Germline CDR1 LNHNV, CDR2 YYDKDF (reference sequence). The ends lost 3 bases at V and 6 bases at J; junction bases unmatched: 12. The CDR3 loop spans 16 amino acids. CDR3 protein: CATSSWGGGGPDTQYF. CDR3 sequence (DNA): TGTGCCACCAGCAGTTGGGGGGGGGGAGGGCCTGATACGCAGTATTTT.

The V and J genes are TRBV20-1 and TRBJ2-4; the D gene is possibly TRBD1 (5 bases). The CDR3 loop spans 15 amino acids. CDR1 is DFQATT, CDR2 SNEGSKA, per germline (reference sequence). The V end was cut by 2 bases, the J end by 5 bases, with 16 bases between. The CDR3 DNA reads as TGCAGTGCTAGACTCCCGGATAGGGGCGAAAACATTCAGTACTTC. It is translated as CSARLPDRGENIQYF.

CDR3 residues: CATSDPDYYTDTQYF. CDR3 nucleotide sequence: TGTGCCACCAGTGACCCCGACTATTACACAGATACGCAGTATTTT. This chain uses TRBV24-1 with TRBJ2-3; a possible D gene is TRBD2 (5 bases). This CDR3 has 15 amino acids. Germline CDR1 is KGHDR and CDR2 is SFDVKD. Trimming took off 4 bases at V and 2 bases at J, with 12 bases between the two ends.

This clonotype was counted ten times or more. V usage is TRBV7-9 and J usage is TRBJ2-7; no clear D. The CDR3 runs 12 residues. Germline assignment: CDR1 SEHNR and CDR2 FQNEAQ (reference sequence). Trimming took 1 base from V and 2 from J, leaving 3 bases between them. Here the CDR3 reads CASSLDPYEQYF. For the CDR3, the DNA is TGTGCCAGCAGCTTAGACCCCTACGAGCAGTACTTC.